Listed below are T cell receptor beta chains from one sample, sequenced in a study of PD-L1 blockade in urothelial cancer. Clones were sequenced by immunoSEQ multiplex PCR, and TCRdb holds only the in-frame ones, with some missing. Of about 110,000 clones listed, approximately 89% are singletons. The sample consisted of PBMCs, taken around atezolizumab (anti-PD-L1) treatment. The receptors derive from a man aged 55 to 70 with urothelial cancer. CDR3s include the opening cysteine and the closing phenylalanine or tryptophan. The order of the fields is V gene, CDR3 protein.

>TRBV28
CASSSPPTGDYGYTF
>TRBV4-2
CASSGQGRPYNEQFF
>TRBV5-6
CASSLYRGRVEQYF
>TRBV4-3
CASSQGRQGLETQYF
>TRBV5-1
CASSPGTFISSYNSPLHF
>TRBV19
CASSGQFPYEQYF
>TRBV19
CASSPRTGINQPQHF
>TRBV11-2
CASSLEQLYEQYF
>TRBV7-2
CASSLAGDRGTSTDTQYF
>TRBV6-5
CASSSAGGYGYTF
>TRBV2
CASSVRTGQETQYF
>TRBV7-2
CASSLVASGRAGSTDTQYF
>TRBV28
CASSLVTGTYNEQFF
>TRBV18
CASLMTGEETQYF
>TRBV6-5
CASSPGLAGSHEQFF
>TRBV7-2
CASSLAGAGANTEAFF
>TRBV30
CAWTTGMTDTQYF
>TRBV21-1
CASRLAGASEQYF
>TRBV7-7
CASSLSASGGETQYF
>TRBV7-3
CASSPRQGPYEQYF
>TRBV29-1
CSGTSGSTDTQYF
>TRBV4-3
CASSQDLSGGASEQYF
>TRBV4-3
CASSQRGPSSGRVVDTQYF
>TRBV7-9
CASSPQGGDTQYF
>TRBV18
CASSPPGGLSGNTIYF
>TRBV7-9
CASSPRTSGRYTGELFF
>TRBV7-8
CASSLSPVSSSYNSPLHF
>TRBV9
CASSTPSGGQETQYF
>TRBV2
CASLRGGGSYEQYF
>TRBV5-5
CASSTEKETQYF
>TRBV2
CASRDRVYNEQFF
>TRBV7-6
CASSFGTGYETQYF
>TRBV6-6
CASNPTGSQPQHF
>TRBV19
CASSATGQGAGNEQFF
>TRBV1
CTSSRQGLASDNEQFF
>TRBV25-1
CASSAITDTQYF
>TRBV11-3
CASSLDNAGITDTQYF
>TRBV6-6
CASTDLEGGYEQYF
>TRBV6-5
CASSYMGRLGNEQFF
>TRBV28
CASSLQTGGNQPQHF
>TRBV9
CASSVGPASGSSETQYF
>TRBV21-1
CASSKGDRLTYEQYF
>TRBV11-2
CASSSRTGSHEQFF
>TRBV28
CASSSLRSSYTF
>TRBV9
CASSFSQGPGTGELFF
>TRBV5-1
CASSAGTSPFQETQYF
>TRBV5-8
CASSLTGRENIQYF
>TRBV4-1
CASSQEPGGVIYEQYF
>TRBV7-2
CASSQTGYEQYF
>TRBV7-3
CASSLTTGSWNEQFF
>TRBV28
CASSLETGGGNTIYF
>TRBV29-1
CSVEDLGTGSREQYF
>TRBV19
CASRTSGGAGEQFF
>TRBV7-8
CASSLVRGWRTDTQYF
>TRBV4-2
CASSQEDRGKNTEAFF
>TRBV7-2
CASSFSLNTGELFF
>TRBV2
CASTAGSGGQGEQFF
>TRBV15
CATSRGGQGAREQYF
>TRBV27
CASTFAGGPGDTQYF